The 13 T cell receptor beta chains in this list originate from one sample, sequenced in a study of cytomegalovirus exposure and HLA in healthy donors (dated by TCRdb to about 2017). The library was built by means of the immunoSEQ multiplex PCR assay. The table comes from immuneACCESS by way of TCRdb, which keeps in-frame sequences with V and J called. Part of the clones is missing from these tables; in studies checked, under half for an unresolved V gene and the rest for unknown reasons. The sample table contains a few hundred thousand clones; only one count was recorded for nearly 90% of them. The ten largest clonotypes hold about 0.96% of the sample. Sequencing input: PBMCs. These receptors were taken from a man aged 25 to 40 in good health and CMV-seronegative.

CDR3 coding DNA: TGTGCCAGCAGCTTGCCGGGGTGGGAGCTGTTTTTT. This sequence encodes CASSLPGWELFF. The chain uses TRBV5-6 and TRBJ2-2; D might be TRBD2 (5 bases). The CDR3 runs 12 residues. V lost 1 base and J lost 9, with 7 bases in between. Germline V gene data show CDR1 as SGHDT and CDR2 as YYEEEE.

The chain combines TRBV18 with TRBJ2-7, with 9 nucleotides matching TRBD1. Per the germline V gene, CDR1 is KGHSH and CDR2 is LQKENI. J gave up 4 bases and V 5 bases, and 9 bases lay outside the gene matches. The CDR3 contains 15 residues. This chain's CDR3 is CASSSRQGERYEQYF. CDR3 DNA sequence: TGTGCCAGCTCATCACGACAGGGGGAACGGTACGAGCAGTACTTC.

The V and J genes are TRBV7-8 and TRBJ2-1; 14 nucleotides line up with TRBD2. V shed 5 bases, J shed 15 bases, and the junction held 9 bases outside the gene matches. This CDR3 comprises 14 residues. Looked up from germline, CDR1 is SGHVS and CDR2 is FQNEAQ. The CDR3 is CASSPGLAGASSFF. CDR3 coding DNA: TGTGCCAGCAGCCCGGGACTAGCGGGGGCCTCCTCGTTCTTC.

The chain carries TRBV7-9 and TRBJ1-1; TRBD1 matches at 7 bases. The length of the CDR3 is 14 residues. CDR1 is SEHNR and CDR2 is FQNEAQ in the germline V gene (reference sequence). The ends lost 5 bases at V and 6 bases at J; junction bases unmatched: 9. For the CDR3, the DNA is TGTGCCAGCAGCCTCCGAACAGGGGAAGCTGAAGCTTTCTTT. The encoded protein is CASSLRTGEAEAFF.

The rearrangement joins TRBV5-6 to TRBJ1-4; D may be TRBD1 (6 bases). Germline V CDR1 and CDR2: SGHDT, YYEEEE. This CDR3 region has 12 residues. V was shortened by 4 bases and J by 7 bases, with 8 bases between the two germline ends. The CDR3 DNA sequence: TGTGCCAGCAGCAGAGGGGGTGAAAAACTGTTTTTT. Amino acid sequence: CASSRGGEKLFF.

The chain uses TRBV7-2 and TRBJ1-1; the match to TRBD1 covers 11 bases. The ends lost 4 bases at V and 11 bases at J; junction bases unmatched: 9. Germline CDR1 and CDR2: SGHTA and FQGNSA. The CDR3 runs 14 residues. The CDR3 nucleotides read TGTGCCAGCAGCTGGACAGGGGGCTTTATCGCGGCTTTCTTT. Its protein is CASSWTGGFIAAFF.

The chain has TRBV19 and TRBJ1-5; 7 bases are shared with TRBD1. There are 14 residues in the CDR3. Per the germline V gene, CDR1 is LNHDA and CDR2 is SQIVND (reference sequence). The junction had 5 bases not matched to a gene; V was cut back by 6 bases and J by 3 bases. The CDR3 DNA reads TGTGCCAGTAGCACAGGGGAATACAATCAGCCCCAGCATTTT. Translated, it gives CASSTGEYNQPQHF.

This chain uses TRBV11-2 with TRBJ2-3, with 9 bases lining up with TRBD2. V lost 5 bases and J lost 3; bases outside the gene matches: 3. CDR1 and CDR2 (germline): SGHAT, FQNNGV. The CDR3 extends over 14 amino acids. The CDR3 bases are TGTGCCAGCAGCCTTGGACTAGCGACAGATACGCAGTATTTT. It specifies CASSLGLATDTQYF. Filled out from reference TRBV11-2 and TRBJ2-3, the complete variable domain reads EAGVAQSPRYKIIEKRQSVAFWCNPISGHATLYWYQQILGQGPKLLIQFQNNGVVDDSQLPKDRFSAERLKGVDSTLKIQPAKLEDSAVYLCASSLGLATDTQYFGPGTRLTVL.

The rearrangement links TRBV6-1 to TRBJ2-7; 7 positions match TRBD1. The ends lost 3 bases at V and 2 bases at J; junction bases unmatched: 7. CDR1 is MNHNS and CDR2 is SASEGT in the germline V gene. The CDR3 sequence is 15 residues long. DNA of the CDR3: TGTGCCAGCAGTGACACGGACAGGTCCCCCTACGAGCAGTACTTC. The encoded protein is CASSDTDRSPYEQYF.

The chain combines TRBV7-2 with TRBJ1-1; D not certain. The CDR3 loop spans 12 amino acids. The V end lost 5 bases, the J end lost 1 base, and 5 bases lay between the germline ends. Germline assignment: CDR1 SGHTA and CDR2 FQGNSA. This chain's CDR3 is CASSRQNTEAFF. The CDR3 DNA reads as TGTGCCAGCAGCAGACAGAACACTGAAGCTTTCTTT. The variable domain in full, completed from reference TRBV7-2 and TRBJ1-1, reads GAGVSQSPSNKVTEKGKDVELRCDPISGHTALYWYRQSLGQGLEFLIYFQGNSAPDKSGLPSDRFSAERTGGSVSTLTIQRTQQEDSAVYLCASSRQNTEAFFGQGTRLTVV.

The gene calls are TRBV27 and TRBJ1-5; D may be TRBD1 (6 bases). CDR3 size: 14 residues. The germline V gene encodes CDR1 MNHEY and CDR2 SMNVEV (reference sequence). The V and J ends lost 5 bases and 5 bases respectively, with 13 bases between them. DNA for the CDR3: TGTGCCAGCAGTCCCTACAGGGTGGATCAGCCCCAGCATTTT. It specifies CASSPYRVDQPQHF.

The chain is built from TRBV2 and TRBJ2-1; TRBD2 matches at 9 bases. Germline CDR1 is SNHLY and CDR2 is FYNNEI. CDR3 size: 15 residues. The V and J ends lost 3 bases and 5 bases, in that order; junction bases with no gene match: 5. The CDR3 loop is CASSEISGGDNEQFF. The CDR3 DNA reads TGTGCCAGCAGTGAGATTAGCGGGGGTGACAATGAGCAGTTCTTC.

The chain uses TRBV5-1 and TRBJ1-4; 10 positions agree with TRBD1. The CDR3 has 17 amino acids. Trimming at V came to 2 bases and at J to 7 bases, leaving 11 bases not matched to a gene. Per the germline V gene, CDR1 is SGHRS and CDR2 is YFSETQ. The CDR3 loop reads CASSFGGSGTGVEKLFF. The CDR3 DNA sequence: TGCGCCAGCAGCTTCGGAGGCTCCGGGACAGGGGTTGAAAAACTGTTTTTT.